The rows below give T cell receptor beta chains drawn from one sample of a study of T cells after yellow fever vaccination. MiXCR, applied by TCRdb to the 5' RACE reads, yields one record per CDR3 protein. The sample lists a few hundred thousand distinct CDR3 sequences, 8.7% occurring once. Sequencing used PBMCs, obtained on the day of the first yellow fever vaccination. All receptors come from a man aged 18 to 30 who received the YFV17D yellow fever vaccine. Each CDR3 is given with its conserved first and last residue. Fields, in order: J gene, V gene, CDR3 protein.

TRBJ1-4,TRBV5-1,CASSFIQNEKLFF
TRBJ2-5,TRBV5-4,CASSVGGTQETQYF
TRBJ2-7,TRBV5-6,CASSVPGTGIHEQYF
TRBJ2-3,TRBV5-1,CASSLGTPDTDTQYF
TRBJ1-1,TRBV6-5,CASSYPALPSEAFF
TRBJ1-1,TRBV6-1,CASRLNRVVTEAFF
TRBJ1-3,TRBV11-2,CASSLEQRNTIYF
TRBJ2-1,TRBV20-1,CSANRVSYNEQFF
TRBJ2-5,TRBV27,CASSLGGLVGETQYF
TRBJ1-5,TRBV12-3/TRBV12-4,CASSKQGALSNQPQHF
TRBJ2-2,TRBV27,CASSQLARHTGELFF
TRBJ2-1,TRBV5-1,CASSLSGGFYNEQFF
TRBJ1-1,TRBV4-1,CASSRQTFPTNTEAFF